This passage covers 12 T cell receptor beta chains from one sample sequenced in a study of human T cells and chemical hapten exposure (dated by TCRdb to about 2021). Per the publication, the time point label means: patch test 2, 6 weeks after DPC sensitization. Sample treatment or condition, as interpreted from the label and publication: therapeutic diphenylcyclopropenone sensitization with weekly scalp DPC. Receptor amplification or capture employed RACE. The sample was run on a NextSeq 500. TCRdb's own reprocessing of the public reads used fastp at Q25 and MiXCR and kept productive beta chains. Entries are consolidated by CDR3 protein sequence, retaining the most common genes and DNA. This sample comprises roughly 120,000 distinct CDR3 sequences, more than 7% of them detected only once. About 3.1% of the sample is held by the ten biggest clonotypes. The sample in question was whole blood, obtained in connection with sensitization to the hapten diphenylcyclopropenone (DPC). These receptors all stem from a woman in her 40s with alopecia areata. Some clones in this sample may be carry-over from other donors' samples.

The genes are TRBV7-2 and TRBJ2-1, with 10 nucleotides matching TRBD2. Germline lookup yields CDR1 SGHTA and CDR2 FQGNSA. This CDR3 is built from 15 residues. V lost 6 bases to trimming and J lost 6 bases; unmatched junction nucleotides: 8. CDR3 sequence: CASSPQGLASNEQFF. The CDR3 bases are TGTGCCAGCAGTCCCCAGGGACTAGCGTCCAATGAGCAGTTCTTC. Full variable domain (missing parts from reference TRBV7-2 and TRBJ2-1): GAGVSQSPSNKVTEKGKDVELRCDPISGHTALYWYRQSLGQGLEFLIYFQGNSAPDKSGLPSDRFSAERTGGSVSTLTIQRTQQEDSAVYLCASSPQGLASNEQFFGPGTRLTVL.

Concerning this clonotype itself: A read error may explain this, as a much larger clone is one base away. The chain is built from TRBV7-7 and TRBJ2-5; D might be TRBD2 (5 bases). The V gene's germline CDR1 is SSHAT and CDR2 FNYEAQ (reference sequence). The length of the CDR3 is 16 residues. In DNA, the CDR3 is TGTGCTAGCAGCTCCCATGTGGGTTCGGGGCAAGAGACCCAGTACTTC. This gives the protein CASSSHVGSGQETQYF.

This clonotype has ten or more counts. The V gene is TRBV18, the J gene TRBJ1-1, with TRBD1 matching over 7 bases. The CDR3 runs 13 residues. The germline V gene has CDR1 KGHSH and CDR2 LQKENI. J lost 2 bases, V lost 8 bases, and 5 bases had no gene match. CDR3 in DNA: TGTGCCAGCGTGAGGACAGGAAACACTGAAGCTTTCTTT. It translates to CASVRTGNTEAFF.

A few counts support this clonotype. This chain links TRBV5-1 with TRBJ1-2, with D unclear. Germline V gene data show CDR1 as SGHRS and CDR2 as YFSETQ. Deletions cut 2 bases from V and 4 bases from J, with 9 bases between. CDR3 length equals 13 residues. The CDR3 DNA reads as TGCGCCAGCAGCTTCTCAGTAGTCTATGGCTACACCTTC. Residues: CASSFSVVYGYTF. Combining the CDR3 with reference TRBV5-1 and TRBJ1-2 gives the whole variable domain KAGVTQTPRYLIKTRGQQVTLSCSPISGHRSVSWYQQTPGQGLQFLFEYFSETQRNKGNFPGRFSGRQFSNSRSEMNVSTLELGDSALYLCASSFSVVYGYTFGSGTRLTVV.

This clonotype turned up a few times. CDR3 nucleotides: TGTGCCAGCAGTTCTATACTAGCGGGAAGCACAGATACGCAGTATTTT. Amino acid sequence: CASSSILAGSTDTQYF. The chain carries TRBV6-2 or TRBV6-3 and TRBJ2-3, with TRBD2 matching 10 bases. This CDR3 spans 16 amino acids. V was clipped by 4 bases and J by 0 bases; unmatched bases: 4. Germline V gene lookup returns CDR1 MNHEY and CDR2 SVGEGT.

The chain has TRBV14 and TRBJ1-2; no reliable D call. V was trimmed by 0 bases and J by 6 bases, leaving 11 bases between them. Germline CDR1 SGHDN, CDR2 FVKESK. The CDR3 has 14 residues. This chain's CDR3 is CASSQEAYRDGYTF. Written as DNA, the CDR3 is TGTGCCAGCAGCCAAGAAGCCTATAGGGATGGCTACACCTTC.

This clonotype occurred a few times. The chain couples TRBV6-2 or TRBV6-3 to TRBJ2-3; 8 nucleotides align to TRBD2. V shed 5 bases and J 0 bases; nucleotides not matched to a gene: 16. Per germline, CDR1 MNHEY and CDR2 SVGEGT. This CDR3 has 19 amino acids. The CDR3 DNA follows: TGTGCCAGCAGTACCCGGCGCCGGGGGGGCTCCCCTAGCACAGATACGCAGTATTTT. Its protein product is CASSTRRRGGSPSTDTQYF.

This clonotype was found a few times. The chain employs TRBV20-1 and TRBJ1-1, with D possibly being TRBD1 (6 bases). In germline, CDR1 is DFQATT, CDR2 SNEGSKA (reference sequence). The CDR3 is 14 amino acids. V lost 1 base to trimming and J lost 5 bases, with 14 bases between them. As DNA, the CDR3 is TGCAGTGCTAGAGTCGGGGGGGCAAGAACTGAAGCTTTCTTT. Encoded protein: CSARVGGARTEAFF.

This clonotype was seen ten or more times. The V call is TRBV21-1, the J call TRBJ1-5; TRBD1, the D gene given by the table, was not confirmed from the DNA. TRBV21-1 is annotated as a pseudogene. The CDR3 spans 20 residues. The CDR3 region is CASSKTPTRRGRRCNQPQHF. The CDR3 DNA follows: TGTGCCAGCAGCAAAACCCCGACCCGCAGGGGGCGACGCTGCAATCAGCCCCAGCATTTT.

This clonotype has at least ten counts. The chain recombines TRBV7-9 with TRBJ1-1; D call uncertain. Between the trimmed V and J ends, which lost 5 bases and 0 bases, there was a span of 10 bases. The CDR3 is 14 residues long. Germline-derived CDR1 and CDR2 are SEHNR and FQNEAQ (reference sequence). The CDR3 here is CASSLWNMNTEAFF. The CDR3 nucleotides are TGTGCCAGCAGCCTCTGGAACATGAACACTGAAGCTTTCTTT.

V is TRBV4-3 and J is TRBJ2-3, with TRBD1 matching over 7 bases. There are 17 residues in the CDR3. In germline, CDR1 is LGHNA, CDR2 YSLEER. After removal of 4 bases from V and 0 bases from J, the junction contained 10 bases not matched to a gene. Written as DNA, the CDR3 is TGCGCCAGCAGCCGGATTGTAACAGGGGTGAGCACAGATACGCAGTATTTT. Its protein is CASSRIVTGVSTDTQYF.

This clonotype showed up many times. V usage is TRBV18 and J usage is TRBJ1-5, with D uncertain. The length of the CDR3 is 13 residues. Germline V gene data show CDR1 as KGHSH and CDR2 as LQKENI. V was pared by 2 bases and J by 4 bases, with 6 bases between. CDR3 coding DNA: TGTGCCAGCTCACCAGGTGAGAATCAGCCCCAGCATTTT. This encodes CASSPGENQPQHF.